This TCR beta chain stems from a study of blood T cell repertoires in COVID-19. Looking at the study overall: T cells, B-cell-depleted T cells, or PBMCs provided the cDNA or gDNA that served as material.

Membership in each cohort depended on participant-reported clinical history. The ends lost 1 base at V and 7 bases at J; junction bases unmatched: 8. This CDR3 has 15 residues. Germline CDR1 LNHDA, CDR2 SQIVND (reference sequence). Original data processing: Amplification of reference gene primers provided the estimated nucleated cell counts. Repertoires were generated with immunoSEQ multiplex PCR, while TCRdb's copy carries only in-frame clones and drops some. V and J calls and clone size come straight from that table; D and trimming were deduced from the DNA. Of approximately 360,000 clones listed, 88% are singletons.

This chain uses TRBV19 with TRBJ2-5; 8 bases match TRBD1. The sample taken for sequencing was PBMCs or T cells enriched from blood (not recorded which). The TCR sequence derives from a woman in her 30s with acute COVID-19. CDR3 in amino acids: CASSIGTGYGRTQYF. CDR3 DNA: TGTGCCAGTAGTATAGGGACAGGGTATGGGAGGACCCAGTACTTC.